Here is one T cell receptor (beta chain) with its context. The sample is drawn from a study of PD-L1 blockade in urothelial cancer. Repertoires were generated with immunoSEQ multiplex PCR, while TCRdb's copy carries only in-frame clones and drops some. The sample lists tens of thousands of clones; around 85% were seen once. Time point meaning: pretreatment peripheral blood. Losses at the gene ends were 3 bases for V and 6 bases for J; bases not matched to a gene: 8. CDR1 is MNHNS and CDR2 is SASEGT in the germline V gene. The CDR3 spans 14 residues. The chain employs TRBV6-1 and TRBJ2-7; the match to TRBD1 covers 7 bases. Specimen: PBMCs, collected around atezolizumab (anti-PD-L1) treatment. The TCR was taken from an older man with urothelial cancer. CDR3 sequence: CASSEGQLKAEQYF. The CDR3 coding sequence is TGTGCCAGCAGTGAGGGACAGCTGAAGGCCGAGCAGTACTTC.